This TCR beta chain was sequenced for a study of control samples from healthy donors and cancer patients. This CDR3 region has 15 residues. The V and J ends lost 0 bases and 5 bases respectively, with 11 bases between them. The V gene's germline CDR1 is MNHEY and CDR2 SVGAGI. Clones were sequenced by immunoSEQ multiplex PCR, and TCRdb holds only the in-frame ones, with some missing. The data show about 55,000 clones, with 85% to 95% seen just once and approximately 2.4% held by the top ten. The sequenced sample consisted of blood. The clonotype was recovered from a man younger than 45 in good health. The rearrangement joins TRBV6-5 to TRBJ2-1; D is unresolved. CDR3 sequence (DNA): TGTGCCAGCAGTTACTCACACGGATATAACAATGAGCAGTTCTTC. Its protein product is CASSYSHGYNNEQFF.